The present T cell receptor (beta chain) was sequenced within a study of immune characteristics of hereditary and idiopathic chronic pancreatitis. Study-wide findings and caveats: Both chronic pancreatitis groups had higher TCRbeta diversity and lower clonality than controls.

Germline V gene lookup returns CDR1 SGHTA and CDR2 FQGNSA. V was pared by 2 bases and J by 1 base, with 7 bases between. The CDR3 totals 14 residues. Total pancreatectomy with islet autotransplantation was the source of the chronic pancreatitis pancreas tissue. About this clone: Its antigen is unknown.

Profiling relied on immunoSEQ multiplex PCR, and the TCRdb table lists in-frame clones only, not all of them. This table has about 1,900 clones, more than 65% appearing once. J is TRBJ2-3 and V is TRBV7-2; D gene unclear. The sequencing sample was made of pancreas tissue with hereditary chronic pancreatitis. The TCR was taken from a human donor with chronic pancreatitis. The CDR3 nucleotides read TGTGCCAGCAGCTTACAAGGCCGCACAGATACGCAGTATTTT. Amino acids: CASSLQGRTDTQYF.